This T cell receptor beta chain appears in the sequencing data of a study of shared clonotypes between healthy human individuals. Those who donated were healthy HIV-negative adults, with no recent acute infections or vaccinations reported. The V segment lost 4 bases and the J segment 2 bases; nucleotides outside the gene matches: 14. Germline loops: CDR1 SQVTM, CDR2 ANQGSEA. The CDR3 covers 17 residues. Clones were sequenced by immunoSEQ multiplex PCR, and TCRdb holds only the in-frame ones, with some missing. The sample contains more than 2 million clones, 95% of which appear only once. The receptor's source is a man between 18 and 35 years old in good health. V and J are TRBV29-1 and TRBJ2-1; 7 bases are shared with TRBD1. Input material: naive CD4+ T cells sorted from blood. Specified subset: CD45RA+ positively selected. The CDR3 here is CSVVPWDSSRTYNEQFF. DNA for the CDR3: TGCAGCGTTGTGCCTTGGGACAGCAGCCGAACCTACAATGAGCAGTTCTTC.